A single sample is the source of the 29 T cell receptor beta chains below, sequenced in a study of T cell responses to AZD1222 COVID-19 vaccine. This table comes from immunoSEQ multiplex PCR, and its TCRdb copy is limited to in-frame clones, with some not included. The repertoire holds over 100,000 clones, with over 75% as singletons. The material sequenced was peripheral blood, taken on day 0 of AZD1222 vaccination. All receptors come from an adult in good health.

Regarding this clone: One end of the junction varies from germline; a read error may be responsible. The CDR3 region is CASSYGGQGSLF. The CDR3 nucleotides are TGTGCCAGCAGTTACGGGGGACAGGGGTCGCTCTTC. The chain carries TRBV6-2 or TRBV6-3 and TRBJ1-2, with 10 bases matching TRBD1. CDR1 MNHEY and CDR2 SVGEGT come from the germline V gene. The CDR3 has 12 residues.

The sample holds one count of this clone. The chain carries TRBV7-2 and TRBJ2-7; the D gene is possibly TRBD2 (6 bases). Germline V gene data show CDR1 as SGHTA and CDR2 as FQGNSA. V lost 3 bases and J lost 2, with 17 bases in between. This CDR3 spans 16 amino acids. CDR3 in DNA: TGTGCCAGCAGCTTTATTGGTGCGGGGTTAACCTACGAGCAGTACTTC. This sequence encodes CASSFIGAGLTYEQYF.

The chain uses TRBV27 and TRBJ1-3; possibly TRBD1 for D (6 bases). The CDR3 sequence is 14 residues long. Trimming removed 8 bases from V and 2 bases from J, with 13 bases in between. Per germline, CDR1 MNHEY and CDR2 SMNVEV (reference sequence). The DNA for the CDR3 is TGTGCCAGCGGCCGAGGGGGACCTGGAAACACCATATATTTT. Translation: CASGRGGPGNTIYF.

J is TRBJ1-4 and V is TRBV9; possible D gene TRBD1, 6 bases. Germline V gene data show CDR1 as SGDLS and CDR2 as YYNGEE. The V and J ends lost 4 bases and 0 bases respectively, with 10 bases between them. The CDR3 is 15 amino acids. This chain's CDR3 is CASSRRGTTNEKLFF. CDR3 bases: TGTGCCAGCAGCAGGAGGGGGACAACTAATGAAAAACTGTTTTTT.

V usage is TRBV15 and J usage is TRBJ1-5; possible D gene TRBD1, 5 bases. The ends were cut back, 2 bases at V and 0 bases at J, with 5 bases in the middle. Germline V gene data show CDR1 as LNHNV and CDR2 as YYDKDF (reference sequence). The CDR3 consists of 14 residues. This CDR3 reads CATSRQGSNQPQHF. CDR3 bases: TGTGCCACCAGCAGACAGGGTAGCAATCAGCCCCAGCATTTT.

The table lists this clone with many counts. The CDR3 here is CASSAPQGRSYNEQFF. CDR3 in DNA: TGCGCCAGCAGCGCACCCCAGGGACGCTCCTACAATGAGCAGTTCTTC. J is TRBJ2-1 and V is TRBV5-1, with D perhaps given as TRBD1 or TRBD2 (5 bases each). V lost 4 bases and J 0 bases, leaving 14 bases between the germline ends. CDR3 length: 16 amino acids. Germline lookup yields CDR1 SGHRS and CDR2 YFSETQ.

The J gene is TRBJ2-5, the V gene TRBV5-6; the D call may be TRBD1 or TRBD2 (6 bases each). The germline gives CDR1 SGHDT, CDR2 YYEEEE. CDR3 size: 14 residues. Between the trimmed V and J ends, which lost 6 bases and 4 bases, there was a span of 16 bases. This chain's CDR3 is CASIQHGGRETQYF. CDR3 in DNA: TGTGCCAGCATCCAACACGGGGGCCGAGAGACCCAGTACTTC.

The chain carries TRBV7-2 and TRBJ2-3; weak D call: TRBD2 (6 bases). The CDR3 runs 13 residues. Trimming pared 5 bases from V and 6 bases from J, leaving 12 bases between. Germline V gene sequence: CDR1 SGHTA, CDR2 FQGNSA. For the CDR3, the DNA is TGTGCCAGCAGCCCTGGGAGGTTGGATACGCAGTATTTT. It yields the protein CASSPGRLDTQYF.

The CDR3 nucleotides read TGTGCCTGGAGTGTAGAGGTTAGCTTGGGGACCCAGTACTTC. Protein sequence: CAWSVEVSLGTQYF. This rearrangement joins TRBV30 to TRBJ2-5; D gene uncertain. Trimming pared 0 bases from V and 7 bases from J, leaving 15 bases between. The germline V gene has CDR1 GTSNPN and CDR2 SVGIG (reference sequence). This CDR3 contains 14 residues.

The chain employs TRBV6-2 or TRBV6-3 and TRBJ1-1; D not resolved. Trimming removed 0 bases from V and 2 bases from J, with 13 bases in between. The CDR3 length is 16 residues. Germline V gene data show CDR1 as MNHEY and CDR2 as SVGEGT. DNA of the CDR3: TGTGCCAGCAGTTACTCGAAAGCCCAAATTAACACTGAAGCTTTCTTT. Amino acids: CASSYSKAQINTEAFF.

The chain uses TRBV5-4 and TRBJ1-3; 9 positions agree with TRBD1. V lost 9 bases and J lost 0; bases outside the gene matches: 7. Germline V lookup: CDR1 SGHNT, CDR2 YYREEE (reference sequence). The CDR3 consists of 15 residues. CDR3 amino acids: CATHGTGYSGNTIYF. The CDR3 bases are TGTGCCACCCATGGGACAGGGTACTCTGGAAACACCATATATTTT.

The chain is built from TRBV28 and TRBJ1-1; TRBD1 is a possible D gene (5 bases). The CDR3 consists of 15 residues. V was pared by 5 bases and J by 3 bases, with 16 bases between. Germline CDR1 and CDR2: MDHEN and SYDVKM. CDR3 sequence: CASSSGHLGDTEAFF. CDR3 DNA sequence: TGTGCCAGCAGTAGCGGACATCTGGGGGACACTGAAGCTTTCTTT.

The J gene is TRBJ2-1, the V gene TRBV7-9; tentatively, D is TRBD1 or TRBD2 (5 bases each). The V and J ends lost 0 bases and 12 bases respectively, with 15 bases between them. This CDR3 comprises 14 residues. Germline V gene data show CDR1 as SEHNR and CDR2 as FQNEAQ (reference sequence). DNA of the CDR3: TGTGCCAGCAGCTTAGCGACCCGGGGCCGCGGGCAGTTCTTC. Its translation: CASSLATRGRGQFF.

The chain's CDR3 is CASWYRAFDTGELFF. The CDR3 DNA is TGTGCCAGCTGGTACAGGGCATTCGACACCGGGGAGCTGTTTTTT. The chain combines TRBV6-6 with TRBJ2-2, with a weak D call TRBD1 (6 bases). This CDR3 region has 15 residues. CDR1 is MNHNY, CDR2 SVGAGI, per germline (reference sequence). Trimming removed 8 bases from V and 3 bases from J, with 16 bases in between.

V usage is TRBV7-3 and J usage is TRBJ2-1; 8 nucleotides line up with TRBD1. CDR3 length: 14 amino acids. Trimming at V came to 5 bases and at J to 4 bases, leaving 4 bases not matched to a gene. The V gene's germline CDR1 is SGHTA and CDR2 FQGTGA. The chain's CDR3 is CASSRTGTYNEQFF. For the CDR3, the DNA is TGTGCCAGCAGCCGGACAGGGACGTACAATGAGCAGTTCTTC.

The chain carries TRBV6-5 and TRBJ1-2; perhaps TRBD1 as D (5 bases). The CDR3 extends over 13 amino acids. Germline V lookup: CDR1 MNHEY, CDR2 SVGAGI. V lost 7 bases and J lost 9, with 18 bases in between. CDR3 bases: TGTGCCAGCATACCCTCAGGGCTTGAGAGCTACACCTTC. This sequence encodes CASIPSGLESYTF.

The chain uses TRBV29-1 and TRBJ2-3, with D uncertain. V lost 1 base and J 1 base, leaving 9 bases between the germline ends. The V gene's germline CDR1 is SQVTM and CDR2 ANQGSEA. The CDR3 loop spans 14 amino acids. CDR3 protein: CSVEGAGGTDTQYF. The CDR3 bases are TGCAGCGTTGAAGGGGCTGGGGGCACAGATACGCAGTATTTT.

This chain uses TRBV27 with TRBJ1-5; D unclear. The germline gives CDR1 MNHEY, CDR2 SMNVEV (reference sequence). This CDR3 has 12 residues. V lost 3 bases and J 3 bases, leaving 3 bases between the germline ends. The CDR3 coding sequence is TGTGCCAGCAGTTTCCACAATCAGCCCCAGCATTTT. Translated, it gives CASSFHNQPQHF.

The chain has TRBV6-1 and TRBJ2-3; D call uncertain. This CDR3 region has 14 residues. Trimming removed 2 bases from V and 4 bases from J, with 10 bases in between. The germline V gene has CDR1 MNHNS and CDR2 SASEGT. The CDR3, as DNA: TGTGCCAGCAGTGAAACCCCAGAATCAGATACGCAGTATTTT. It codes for CASSETPESDTQYF.

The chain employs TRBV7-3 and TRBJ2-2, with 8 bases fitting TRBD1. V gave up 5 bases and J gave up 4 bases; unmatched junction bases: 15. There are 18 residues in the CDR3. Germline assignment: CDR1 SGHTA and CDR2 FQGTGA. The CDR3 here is CASSPAGEAGGFTGELFF. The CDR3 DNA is TGTGCCAGCAGCCCCGCTGGGGAGGCAGGGGGCTTCACCGGGGAGCTGTTTTTT.

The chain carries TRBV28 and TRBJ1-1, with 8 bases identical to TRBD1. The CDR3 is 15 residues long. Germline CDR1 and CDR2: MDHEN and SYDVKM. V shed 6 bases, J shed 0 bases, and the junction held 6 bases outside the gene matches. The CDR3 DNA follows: TGTGCCAGCAGCACAGGGGGGATAATGAACACTGAAGCTTTCTTT. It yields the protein CASSTGGIMNTEAFF.

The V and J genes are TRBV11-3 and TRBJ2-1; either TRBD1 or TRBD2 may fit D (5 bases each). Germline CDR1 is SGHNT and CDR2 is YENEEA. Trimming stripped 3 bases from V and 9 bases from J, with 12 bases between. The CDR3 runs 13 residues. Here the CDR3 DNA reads TGTGCCAGCAGCTTCGGACTCGGGGCTGAGCAGTTCTTC. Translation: CASSFGLGAEQFF. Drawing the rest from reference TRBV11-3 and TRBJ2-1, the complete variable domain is EAGVVQSPRYKIIEKKQPVAFWCNPISGHNTLYWYLQNLGQGPELLIRYENEEAVDDSQLPKDRFSAERLKGVDSTLKIQPAELGDSAVYLCASSFGLGAEQFFGPGTRLTVL.

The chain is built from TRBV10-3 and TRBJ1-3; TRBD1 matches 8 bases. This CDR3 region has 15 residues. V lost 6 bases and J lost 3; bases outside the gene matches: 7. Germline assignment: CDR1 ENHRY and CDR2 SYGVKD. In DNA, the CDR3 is TGTGCCATCAGCGCCAGACAGGGGAGTGGAAACACCATATATTTT. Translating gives CAISARQGSGNTIYF.

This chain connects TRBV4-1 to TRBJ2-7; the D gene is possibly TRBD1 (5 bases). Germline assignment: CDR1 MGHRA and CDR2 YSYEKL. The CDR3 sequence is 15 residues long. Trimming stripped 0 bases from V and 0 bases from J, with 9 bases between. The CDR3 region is CASSQDGASSYEQYF. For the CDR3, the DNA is TGCGCCAGCAGCCAAGATGGGGCTAGCTCCTACGAGCAGTACTTC.

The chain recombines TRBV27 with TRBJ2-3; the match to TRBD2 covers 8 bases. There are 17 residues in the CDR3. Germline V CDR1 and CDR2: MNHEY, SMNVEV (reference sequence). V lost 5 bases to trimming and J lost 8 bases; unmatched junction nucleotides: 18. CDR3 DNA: TGTGCCAGCAGTACCTCAGCGGGGGACCCTCAGGGTGGTACGCAGTATTTT. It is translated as CASSTSAGDPQGGTQYF.

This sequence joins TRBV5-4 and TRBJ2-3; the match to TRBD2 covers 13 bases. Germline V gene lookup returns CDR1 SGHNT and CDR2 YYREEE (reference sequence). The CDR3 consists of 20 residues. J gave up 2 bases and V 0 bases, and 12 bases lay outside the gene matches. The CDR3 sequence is CASSLGGLAGVSRNTDTQYF. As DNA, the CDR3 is TGTGCCAGCAGCTTGGGTGGACTAGCGGGAGTAAGCAGAAACACAGATACGCAGTATTTT.

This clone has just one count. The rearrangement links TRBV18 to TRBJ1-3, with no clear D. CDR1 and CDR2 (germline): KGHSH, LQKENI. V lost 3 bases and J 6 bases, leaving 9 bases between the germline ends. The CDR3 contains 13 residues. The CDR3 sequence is CASSPSEENTIYF. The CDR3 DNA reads TGTGCCAGCTCACCCTCGGAGGAAAACACCATATATTTT.

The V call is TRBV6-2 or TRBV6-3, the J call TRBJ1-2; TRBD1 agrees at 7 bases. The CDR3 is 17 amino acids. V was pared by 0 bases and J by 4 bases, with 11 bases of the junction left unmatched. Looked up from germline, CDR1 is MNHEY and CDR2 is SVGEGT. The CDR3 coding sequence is TGTGCCAGCAGTTACTCTCCCCCGGGACAGAAGTTCTATGGCTACACCTTC. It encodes CASSYSPPGQKFYGYTF.

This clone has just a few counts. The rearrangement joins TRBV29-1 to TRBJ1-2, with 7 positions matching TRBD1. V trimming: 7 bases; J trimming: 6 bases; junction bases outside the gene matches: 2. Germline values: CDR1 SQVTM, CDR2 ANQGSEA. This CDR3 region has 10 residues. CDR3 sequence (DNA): TGCAGCGGGGGGACAGATGGCTACACCTTC. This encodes CSGGTDGYTF.